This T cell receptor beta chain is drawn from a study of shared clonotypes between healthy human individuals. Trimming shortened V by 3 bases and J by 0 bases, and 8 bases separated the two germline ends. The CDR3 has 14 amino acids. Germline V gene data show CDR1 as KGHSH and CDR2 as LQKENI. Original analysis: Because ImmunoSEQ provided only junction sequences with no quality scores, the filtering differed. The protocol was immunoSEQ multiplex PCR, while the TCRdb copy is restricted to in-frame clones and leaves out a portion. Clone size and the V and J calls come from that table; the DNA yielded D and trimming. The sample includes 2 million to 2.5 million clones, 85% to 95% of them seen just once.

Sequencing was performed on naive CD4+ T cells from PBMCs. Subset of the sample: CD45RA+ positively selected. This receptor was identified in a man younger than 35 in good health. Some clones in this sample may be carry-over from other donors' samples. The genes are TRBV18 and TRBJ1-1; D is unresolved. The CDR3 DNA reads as TGTGCCAGCTCACCCGAGATTGTGAACACTGAAGCTTTCTTT. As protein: CASSPEIVNTEAFF.